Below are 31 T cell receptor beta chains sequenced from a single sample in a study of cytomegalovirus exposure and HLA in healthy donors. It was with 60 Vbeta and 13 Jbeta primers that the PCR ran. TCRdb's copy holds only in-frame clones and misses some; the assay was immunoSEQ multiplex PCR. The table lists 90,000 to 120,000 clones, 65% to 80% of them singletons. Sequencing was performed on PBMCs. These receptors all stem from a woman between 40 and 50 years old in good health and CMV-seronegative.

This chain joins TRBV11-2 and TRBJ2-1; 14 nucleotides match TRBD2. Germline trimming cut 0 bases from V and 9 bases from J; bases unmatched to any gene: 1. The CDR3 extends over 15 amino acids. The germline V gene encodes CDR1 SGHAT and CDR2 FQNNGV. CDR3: CASSLDGTSGSEQFF. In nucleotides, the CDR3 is TGTGCCAGCAGCTTAGATGGGACTAGCGGGAGTGAGCAGTTCTTC.

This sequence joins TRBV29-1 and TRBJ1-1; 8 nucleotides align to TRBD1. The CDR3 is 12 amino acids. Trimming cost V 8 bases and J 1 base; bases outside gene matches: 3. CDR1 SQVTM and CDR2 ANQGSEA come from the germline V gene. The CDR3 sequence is CSTGGWNTEAFF. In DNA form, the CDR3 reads TGCAGCACAGGGGGATGGAACACTGAAGCTTTCTTT.

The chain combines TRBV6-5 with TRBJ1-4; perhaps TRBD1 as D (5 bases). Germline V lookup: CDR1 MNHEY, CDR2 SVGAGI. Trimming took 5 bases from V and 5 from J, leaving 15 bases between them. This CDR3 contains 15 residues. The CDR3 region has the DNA TGTGCCAGCAGTAGCAGCAGGGCACCGAATGAAAAACTGTTTTTT. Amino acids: CASSSSRAPNEKLFF.

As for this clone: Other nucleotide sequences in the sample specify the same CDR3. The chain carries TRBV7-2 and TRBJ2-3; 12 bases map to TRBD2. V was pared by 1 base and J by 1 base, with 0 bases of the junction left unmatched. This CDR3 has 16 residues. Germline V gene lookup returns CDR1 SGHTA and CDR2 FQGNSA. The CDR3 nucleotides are TGTGCCAGCAGCTTAGGACTAGCGGGGGGCACAGATACGCAGTATTTT. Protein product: CASSLGLAGGTDTQYF.

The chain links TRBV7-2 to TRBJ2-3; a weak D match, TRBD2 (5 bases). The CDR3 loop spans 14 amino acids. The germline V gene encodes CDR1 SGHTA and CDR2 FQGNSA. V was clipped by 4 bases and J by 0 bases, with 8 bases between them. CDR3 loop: CASSSRTSTDTQYF. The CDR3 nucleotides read TGTGCCAGCAGCTCAAGGACTAGCACAGATACGCAGTATTTT. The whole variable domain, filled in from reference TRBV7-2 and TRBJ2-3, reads GAGVSQSPSNKVTEKGKDVELRCDPISGHTALYWYRQSLGQGLEFLIYFQGNSAPDKSGLPSDRFSAERTGGSVSTLTIQRTQQEDSAVYLCASSSRTSTDTQYFGPGTRLTVL.

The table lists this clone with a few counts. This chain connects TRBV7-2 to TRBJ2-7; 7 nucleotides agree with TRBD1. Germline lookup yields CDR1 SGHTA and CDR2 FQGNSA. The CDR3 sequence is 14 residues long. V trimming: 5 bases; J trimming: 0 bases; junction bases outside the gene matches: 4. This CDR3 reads CASSLDRSSYEQYF. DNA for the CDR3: TGTGCCAGCAGCCTGGACAGGAGCTCCTACGAGCAGTACTTC. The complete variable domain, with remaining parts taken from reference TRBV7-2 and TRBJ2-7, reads GAGVSQSPSNKVTEKGKDVELRCDPISGHTALYWYRQSLGQGLEFLIYFQGNSAPDKSGLPSDRFSAERTGGSVSTLTIQRTQQEDSAVYLCASSLDRSSYEQYFGPGTRLTVT.

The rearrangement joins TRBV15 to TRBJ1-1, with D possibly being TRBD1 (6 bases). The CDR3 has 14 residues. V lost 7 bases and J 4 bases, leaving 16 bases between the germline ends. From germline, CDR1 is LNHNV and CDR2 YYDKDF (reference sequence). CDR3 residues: CATNPRQVATEAFF. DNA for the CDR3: TGTGCCACCAACCCTAGACAGGTTGCCACTGAAGCTTTCTTT.

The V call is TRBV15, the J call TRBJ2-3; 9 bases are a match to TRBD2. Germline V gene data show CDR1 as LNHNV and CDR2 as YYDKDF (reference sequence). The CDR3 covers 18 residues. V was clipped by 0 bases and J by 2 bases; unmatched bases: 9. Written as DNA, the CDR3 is TGTGCCACCAGCAGAGAGGAGGTAGCGGGAGTGTCCACAGATACGCAGTATTTT. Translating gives CATSREEVAGVSTDTQYF.

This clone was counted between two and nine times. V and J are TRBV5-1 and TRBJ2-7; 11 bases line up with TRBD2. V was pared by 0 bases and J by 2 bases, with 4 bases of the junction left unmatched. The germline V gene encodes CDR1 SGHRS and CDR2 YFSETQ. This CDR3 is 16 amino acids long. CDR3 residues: CASSLGGTSGTYEQYF. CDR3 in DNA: TGCGCCAGCAGCTTGGGGGGGACTAGCGGAACCTACGAGCAGTACTTC.

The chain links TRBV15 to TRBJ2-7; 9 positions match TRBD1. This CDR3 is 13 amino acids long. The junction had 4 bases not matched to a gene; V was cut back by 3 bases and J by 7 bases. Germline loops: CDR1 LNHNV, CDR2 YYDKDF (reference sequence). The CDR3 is CATSSRTGEEQYF. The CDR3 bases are TGTGCCACCAGCAGCCGGACAGGGGAGGAGCAGTACTTC.

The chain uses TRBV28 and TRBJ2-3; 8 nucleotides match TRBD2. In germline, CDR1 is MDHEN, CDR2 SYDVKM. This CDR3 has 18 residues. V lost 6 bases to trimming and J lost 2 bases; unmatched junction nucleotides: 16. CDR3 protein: CASSHNPLLADVTDTQYF. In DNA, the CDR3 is TGTGCCAGCAGCCACAACCCGCTACTAGCGGACGTCACAGATACGCAGTATTTT.

This chain's CDR3 is CASSQARDRGNEKLFF. For the CDR3, the DNA is TGCGCCAGCAGCCAAGCAAGGGACAGGGGAAATGAAAAACTGTTTTTT. V is TRBV4-3 and J is TRBJ1-4, with 10 positions matching TRBD1. In germline, CDR1 is LGHNA, CDR2 YSLEER. The CDR3 spans 16 residues. The junction had 4 bases not matched to a gene; V was cut back by 1 base and J by 5 bases.

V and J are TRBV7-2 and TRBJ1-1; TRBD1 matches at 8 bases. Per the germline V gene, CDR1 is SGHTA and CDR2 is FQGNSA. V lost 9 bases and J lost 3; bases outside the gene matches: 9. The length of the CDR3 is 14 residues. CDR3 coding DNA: TGTGCCAGTGCCCCCAGGGGGCAGGACACTGAAGCTTTCTTT. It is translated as CASAPRGQDTEAFF.

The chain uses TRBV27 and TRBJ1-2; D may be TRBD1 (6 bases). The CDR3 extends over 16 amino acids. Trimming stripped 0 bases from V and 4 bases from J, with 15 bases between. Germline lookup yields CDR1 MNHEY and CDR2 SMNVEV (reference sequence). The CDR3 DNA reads TGTGCCAGCAGTTTATCAACGACAGGTCGTATCTATGGCTACACCTTC. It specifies CASSLSTTGRIYGYTF.

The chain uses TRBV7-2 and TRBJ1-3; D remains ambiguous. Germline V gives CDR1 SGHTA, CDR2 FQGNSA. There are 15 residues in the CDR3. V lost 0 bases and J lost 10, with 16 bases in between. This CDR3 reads CASSLATAALGTIYF. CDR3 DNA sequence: TGTGCCAGCAGCTTAGCCACAGCGGCTTTGGGGACCATATATTTT. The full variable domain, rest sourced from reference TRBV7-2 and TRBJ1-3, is GAGVSQSPSNKVTEKGKDVELRCDPISGHTALYWYRQSLGQGLEFLIYFQGNSAPDKSGLPSDRFSAERTGGSVSTLTIQRTQQEDSAVYLCASSLATAALGTIYFGEGSWLTVV.

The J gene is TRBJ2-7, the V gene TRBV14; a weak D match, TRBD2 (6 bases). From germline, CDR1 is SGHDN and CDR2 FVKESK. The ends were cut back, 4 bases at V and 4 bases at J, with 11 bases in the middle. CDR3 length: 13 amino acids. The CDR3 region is CASSLVGLYEQYF. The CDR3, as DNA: TGTGCCAGCAGCCTGGTGGGACTTTACGAGCAGTACTTC.

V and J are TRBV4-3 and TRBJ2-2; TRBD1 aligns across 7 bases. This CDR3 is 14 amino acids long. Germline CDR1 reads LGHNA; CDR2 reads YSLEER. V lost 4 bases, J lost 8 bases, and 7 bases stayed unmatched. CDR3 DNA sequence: TGCGCCAGCAGCCCTCAGGGGGAAAGAGGGGAGCTGTTTTTT. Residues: CASSPQGERGELFF.

The CDR3, as DNA: TGTGCCAGCAGCTCCGGGACAGGGTTCGAGCAGTACTTC. Amino acid sequence: CASSSGTGFEQYF. This chain connects TRBV11-3 to TRBJ2-7; 9 bases match TRBD1. This CDR3 is built from 13 residues. CDR1 is SGHNT and CDR2 is YENEEA in the germline V gene. With 4 bases clipped from V and 6 bases from J, the junction kept 4 bases outside the gene matches.

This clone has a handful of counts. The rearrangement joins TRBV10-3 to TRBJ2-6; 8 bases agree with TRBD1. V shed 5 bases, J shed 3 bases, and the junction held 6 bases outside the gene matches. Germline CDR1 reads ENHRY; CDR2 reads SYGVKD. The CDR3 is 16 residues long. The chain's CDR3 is CAISKDRGGGANVLTF. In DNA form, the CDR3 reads TGTGCCATCAGTAAAGACAGGGGCGGTGGGGCCAACGTCCTGACTTTC.

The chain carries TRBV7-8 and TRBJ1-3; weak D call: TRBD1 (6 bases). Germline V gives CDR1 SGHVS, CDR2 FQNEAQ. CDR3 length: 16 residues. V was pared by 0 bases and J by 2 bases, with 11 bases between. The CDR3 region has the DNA TGTGCCAGCAGCTTAGCGACAGGCGATACTGGAAACACCATATATTTT. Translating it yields CASSLATGDTGNTIYF. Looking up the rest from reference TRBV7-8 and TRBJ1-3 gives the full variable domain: GAGVSQSPRYKVAKRGQDVALRCDPISGHVSLFWYQQALGQGPEFLTYFQNEAQLDKSGLPSDRFFAERPEGSVSTLKIQRTQQEDSAVYLCASSLATGDTGNTIYFGEGSWLTVV.

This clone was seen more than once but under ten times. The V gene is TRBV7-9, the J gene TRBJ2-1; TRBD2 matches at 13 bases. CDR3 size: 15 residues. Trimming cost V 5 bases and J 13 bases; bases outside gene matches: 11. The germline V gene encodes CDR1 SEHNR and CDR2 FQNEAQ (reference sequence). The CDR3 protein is CASSPTGLAGEAQFF. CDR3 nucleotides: TGTGCCAGCAGCCCGACCGGACTAGCGGGAGAGGCTCAGTTCTTC.

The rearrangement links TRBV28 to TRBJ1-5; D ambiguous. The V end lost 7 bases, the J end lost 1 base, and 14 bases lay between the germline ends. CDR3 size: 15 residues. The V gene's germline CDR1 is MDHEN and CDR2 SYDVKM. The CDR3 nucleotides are TGTGCCAGCAACCCGAGGGTCTCAAGCAATCAGCCCCAGCATTTT. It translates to CASNPRVSSNQPQHF. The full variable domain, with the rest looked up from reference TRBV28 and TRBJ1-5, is DVKVTQSSRYLVKRTGEKVFLECVQDMDHENMFWYRQDPGLGLRLIYFSYDVKMKEKGDIPEGYSVSREKKERFSLILESASTNQTSMYLCASNPRVSSNQPQHFGDGTRLSIL.

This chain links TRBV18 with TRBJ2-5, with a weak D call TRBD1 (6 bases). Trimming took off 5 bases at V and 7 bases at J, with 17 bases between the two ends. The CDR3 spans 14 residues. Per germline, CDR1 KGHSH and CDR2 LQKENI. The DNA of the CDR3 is TGTGCCAGCTCAGCCGACAGGCCCGGGGTGACCCAGTACTTC. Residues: CASSADRPGVTQYF.

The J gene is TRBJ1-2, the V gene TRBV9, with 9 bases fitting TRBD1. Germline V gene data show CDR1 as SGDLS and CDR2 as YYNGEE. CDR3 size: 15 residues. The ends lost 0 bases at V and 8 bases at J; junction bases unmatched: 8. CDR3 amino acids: CASSVGGTGPMGYTF. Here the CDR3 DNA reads TGTGCCAGCAGCGTAGGCGGGACAGGGCCTATGGGCTACACCTTC.

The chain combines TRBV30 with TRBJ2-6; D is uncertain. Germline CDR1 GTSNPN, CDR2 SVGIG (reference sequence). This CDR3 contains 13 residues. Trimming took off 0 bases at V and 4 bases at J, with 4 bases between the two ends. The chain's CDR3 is CAWSVAGANVLTF. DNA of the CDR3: TGTGCCTGGAGTGTTGCGGGGGCCAACGTCCTGACTTTC.

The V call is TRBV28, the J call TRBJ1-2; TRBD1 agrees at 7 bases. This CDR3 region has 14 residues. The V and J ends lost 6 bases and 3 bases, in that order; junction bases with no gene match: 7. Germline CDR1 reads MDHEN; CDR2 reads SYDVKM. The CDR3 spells CASSLQGGYYGYTF. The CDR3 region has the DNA TGTGCCAGCAGCCTTCAAGGGGGCTACTATGGCTACACCTTC.

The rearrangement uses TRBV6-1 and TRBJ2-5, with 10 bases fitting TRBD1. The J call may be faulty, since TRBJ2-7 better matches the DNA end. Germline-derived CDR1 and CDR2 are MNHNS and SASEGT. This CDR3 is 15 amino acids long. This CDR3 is CASSFSGTGAYEQYF. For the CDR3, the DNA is TGTGCCAGCAGCTTCTCCGGGACAGGGGCCTACGAGCAGTACTTC.

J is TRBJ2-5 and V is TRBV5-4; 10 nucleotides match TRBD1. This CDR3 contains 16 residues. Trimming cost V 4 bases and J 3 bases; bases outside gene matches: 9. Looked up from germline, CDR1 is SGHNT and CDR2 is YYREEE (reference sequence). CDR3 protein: CASSTRTGGMEETQYF. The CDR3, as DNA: TGTGCCAGCAGCACCCGGACAGGGGGTATGGAAGAGACCCAGTACTTC.

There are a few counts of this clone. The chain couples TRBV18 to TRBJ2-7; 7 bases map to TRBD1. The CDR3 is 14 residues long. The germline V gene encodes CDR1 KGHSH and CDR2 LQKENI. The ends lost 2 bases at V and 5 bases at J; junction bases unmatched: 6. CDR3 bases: TGTGCCAGCTCACCAAGGGGGCAGGGCGACGAGCAGTACTTC. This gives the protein CASSPRGQGDEQYF. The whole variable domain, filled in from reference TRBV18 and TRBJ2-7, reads NAGVMQNPRHLVRRRGQEARLRCSPMKGHSHVYWYRQLPEEGLKFMVYLQKENIIDESGMPKERFSAEFPKEGPSILRIQQVVRGDSAAYFCASSPRGQGDEQYFGPGTRLTVT.

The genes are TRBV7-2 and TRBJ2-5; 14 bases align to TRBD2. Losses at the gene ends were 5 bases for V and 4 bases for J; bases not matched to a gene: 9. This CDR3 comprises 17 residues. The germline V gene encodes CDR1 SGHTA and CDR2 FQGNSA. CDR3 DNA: TGTGCCAGCAGCGCGCGGACTAGCGGGGGGTTAGGAGAGACCCAGTACTTC. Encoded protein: CASSARTSGGLGETQYF.

The CDR3 coding sequence is TGTGCCAGCAGCTTAGTTACTGGGAACACCGGGGAGCTGTTTTTT. Translating gives CASSLVTGNTGELFF. The chain couples TRBV7-2 to TRBJ2-2; D not resolved. This CDR3 spans 15 amino acids. Looked up from germline, CDR1 is SGHTA and CDR2 is FQGNSA. V lost 1 base and J 1 base, leaving 7 bases between the germline ends.